A selection of T cell receptor beta chains follows, all from one sample in a study of cytomegalovirus exposure and HLA in healthy donors. Method: immunoSEQ multiplex PCR; TCRdb's copy keeps in-frame clones and lacks some. The table has 90,000 to 150,000 clones, 77% seen once. Sequenced sample: PBMCs. All receptors come from a man in his late teens or twenties in good health and CMV-seropositive. The CDR3 runs from the conserved cysteine through the conserved F or W. The D gene is left open where the match is weak. Where a row states a size, it is once, few, many or the class of an expanded clone; other rows omit it.

>TRBJ2-1|TRBV30|TRBD2|NA|17
TGTGCCTGGACAGATCGAACTAGCGGGAGCTCCTACAATGAGCAGTTCTTC
CAWTDRTSGSSYNEQFF
>TRBJ2-1|TRBV7-9|TRBD2|NA|15
TGTGCCAGCAGCTTTGAACGGGAGGGCCAGAATGAGCAGTTCTTC
CASSFEREGQNEQFF
>TRBJ2-7|TRBV30|TRBD2|NA|16
TGTGCCTGGAGTGACTTCTCTACTAGCGGGAGCTGGGAGCAGTACTTC
CAWSDFSTSGSWEQYF
>TRBJ2-3|TRBV10-1|TRBD1|NA|17
TGCGCCAGCCTCGGTCCCGGGACAGGGGGAAGTGAGATCACGCAGTATTTT
CASLGPGTGGSEITQYF
>TRBJ1-1|TRBV14|NA|few|16
TGTGCCAGCAGCCAAGGAGGAGGGGCAAGGAACACTGAAGCTTTCTTT
CASSQGGGARNTEAFF
>TRBJ2-4|TRBV6-1|TRBD2|NA|16
TGTGCCAGCAGTGAACGACTAGCGGGATCAAAAAACAGTCAGTACTTC
CASSERLAGSKNSQYF
>TRBJ2-7|TRBV5-1|TRBD2|NA|14
TGCGCCAGCAGCCAATCGGGGGGATCCTACGAGCAGTACTTC
CASSQSGGSYEQYF
>TRBJ2-1|TRBV27|TRBD2|once|17
TGTGCCAGCAGTGAGGGACTAGCGGGAGGGAGGTACAATGAGCAGTTCTTC
CASSEGLAGGRYNEQFF
>TRBJ2-4|TRBV7-8|NA|NA|15
TGTGCCAGCAGCTACAGGCCTCTAGCCAAAAACATTCAGTACTTC
CASSYRPLAKNIQYF
>TRBJ1-2|TRBV19|TRBD1|NA|15
TGTGCCAGTAGTAAAACGACAGGGGCGGGCCATGGCTACACCTTC
CASSKTTGAGHGYTF
>TRBJ2-1|TRBV6-5|TRBD2|NA|14
TGTGCCAGCACCTCTCCTGGGACTAGCAATGAGCAGTTCTTC
CASTSPGTSNEQFF
>TRBJ1-1|TRBV5-1|NA|NA|11
TGCGCCAGTCACGAGAGCACTGAAGCTTTCTTT
CASHESTEAFF
>TRBJ2-2|TRBV5-1|NA|NA|14
TGCGCCAGCAGCTTGGTTGGCGGCACCGGGGAGCTGTTTTTT
CASSLVGGTGELFF
>TRBJ2-1|TRBV6-1|TRBD2|NA|18
TGTGCCAGCAGTGAAGATCTCTTATTTCTAGCGGGAGAAAATGAGCAGTTCTTC
CASSEDLLFLAGENEQFF
>TRBJ2-3|TRBV7-3|TRBD1|NA|14
TGTGCCAGCAGCCCTGGACAGGGAACAGATACGCAGTATTTT
CASSPGQGTDTQYF
>TRBJ1-2|TRBV28|TRBD1|NA|15
TGTGCCAGCAGTCCACTACAGGGGGCCTCGTATGGCTACACCTTC
CASSPLQGASYGYTF
>TRBJ2-3|TRBV29-1|NA|once|18
TGCAGCGTTCCTGGGGCCAGGGTAGTGTCCGGGCCGACGGGTACGCAGTATTTT
CSVPGARVVSGPTGTQYF
>TRBJ2-2|TRBV19|NA|NA|14
TGTGCCAGTAGCCCGATGACCGGGACCGGGGAGCTGTTTTTT
CASSPMTGTGELFF
>TRBJ1-1|TRBV4-1|NA|NA|15
TGCGCCAGCAGCCAAGACAGGGGCTGGAACACTGAAGCTTTCTTT
CASSQDRGWNTEAFF
>TRBJ2-1|TRBV5-4|TRBD2|NA|16
TGTGCCAGCAGCCAAGAGCTAGCGGGGGGCAACAATGAGCAGTTCTTC
CASSQELAGGNNEQFF
>TRBJ2-1|TRBV6-6|NA|NA|11
TGTGCCAGCAGTTACCAGGAGGGGCAGTTCTTC
CASSYQEGQFF
>TRBJ1-5|TRBV28|TRBD1|NA|14
TGTGCCAGCAGTTTGGCAGGAAAGGGACAGTCCCAGCATTTT
CASSLAGKGQSQHF
>TRBJ2-5|TRBV6-5|TRBD2|once|14
TGTGCCAGCAGTGTCGGGGGAGGGCCAGAGACCCAGTACTTC
CASSVGGGPETQYF
>TRBJ2-1|TRBV10-3|TRBD2|NA|16
TGTGCCATCAGGCCCCTTGGGACTAGCGGGTTGCATGAGCAGTTCTTC
CAIRPLGTSGLHEQFF